These 2 T cell receptor beta chains were all obtained from the same sample, sequenced in a study of regulatory T cells in long-lasting Graves disease. The time point was: newly diagnosed GD, antithyroid drugs for less than 3 months. Scientists built the TCR library using RNA that was extracted from PBMCs. In building TCR beta libraries, iRepertoire HTBI primers were used together with Arm-PCR of CDR3 regions. TCRdb re-analysed the multiplex PCR reads in MiXCR, keeping a single row per CDR3 protein. The sample comprises roughly 500,000 distinct CDR3 sequences, about 14% of which are singletons, and roughly 15% rests with the top ten. The same data also contributed to another study, on T cells in Graves' hyperthyroidism and ophthalmopathy.

This material consisted of peripheral blood mononuclear cells (PBMCs), taken at new diagnosis, from a patient treated with antithyroid drugs. The source of these receptors is a woman in her forties or fifties with Graves disease.

There are many counts of this clonotype. The V call is TRBV6-1, the J call TRBJ2-4; D is uncertain. V lost 5 bases and J 4 bases, leaving 0 bases between the germline ends. The CDR3 contains 10 residues. Germline CDR1 reads MNHNS; CDR2 reads SASEGT. DNA of the CDR3: TGTGCCAGCAGTAAAAACATTCAGTACTTC. Translated: CASSKNIQYF.

This clonotype was recorded at least ten times. The CDR3 spells CASSLAGRTTGNQPQHF. The CDR3 DNA follows: TGTGCCAGCAGCTTGGCCGGCAGAACAACCGGCAATCAGCCCCAGCATTTT. This chain connects TRBV5-6 to TRBJ1-5; the D is unclear. Trimming shortened V by 0 bases and J by 2 bases, and 15 bases separated the two germline ends. CDR3 length equals 17 residues. Germline assignment: CDR1 SGHDT and CDR2 YYEEEE.